The clone carrying this T cell receptor (beta chain) was observed once. The CDR3 is 13 residues long. From germline, CDR1 is SGHTA and CDR2 FQGNSA. The ends were cut back, 3 bases at V and 3 bases at J, with 5 bases in the middle. Noted time point: baseline, week 1 (first vaccination visit). The treatment here: pre-vaccination baseline after standard-of-care therapy. The data stem from a study of a mutant IDH1 vaccine in newly diagnosed glioma. Data came from immunoSEQ multiplex PCR; TCRdb stores just in-frame clones and leaves some out. The sample carries 55,000 to 70,000 clones, less than 85% recorded once.

This receptor was obtained from a man aged 50 or older with glioma. The chain uses TRBV7-2 and TRBJ2-2; D call uncertain. The sequencing here drew on PBMCs, taken from a glioma patient treated with radiotherapy, temozolomide or both. The CDR3 here is CASSFEYTGELFF. DNA of the CDR3: TGTGCCAGCAGCTTTGAGTACACCGGGGAGCTGTTTTTT.